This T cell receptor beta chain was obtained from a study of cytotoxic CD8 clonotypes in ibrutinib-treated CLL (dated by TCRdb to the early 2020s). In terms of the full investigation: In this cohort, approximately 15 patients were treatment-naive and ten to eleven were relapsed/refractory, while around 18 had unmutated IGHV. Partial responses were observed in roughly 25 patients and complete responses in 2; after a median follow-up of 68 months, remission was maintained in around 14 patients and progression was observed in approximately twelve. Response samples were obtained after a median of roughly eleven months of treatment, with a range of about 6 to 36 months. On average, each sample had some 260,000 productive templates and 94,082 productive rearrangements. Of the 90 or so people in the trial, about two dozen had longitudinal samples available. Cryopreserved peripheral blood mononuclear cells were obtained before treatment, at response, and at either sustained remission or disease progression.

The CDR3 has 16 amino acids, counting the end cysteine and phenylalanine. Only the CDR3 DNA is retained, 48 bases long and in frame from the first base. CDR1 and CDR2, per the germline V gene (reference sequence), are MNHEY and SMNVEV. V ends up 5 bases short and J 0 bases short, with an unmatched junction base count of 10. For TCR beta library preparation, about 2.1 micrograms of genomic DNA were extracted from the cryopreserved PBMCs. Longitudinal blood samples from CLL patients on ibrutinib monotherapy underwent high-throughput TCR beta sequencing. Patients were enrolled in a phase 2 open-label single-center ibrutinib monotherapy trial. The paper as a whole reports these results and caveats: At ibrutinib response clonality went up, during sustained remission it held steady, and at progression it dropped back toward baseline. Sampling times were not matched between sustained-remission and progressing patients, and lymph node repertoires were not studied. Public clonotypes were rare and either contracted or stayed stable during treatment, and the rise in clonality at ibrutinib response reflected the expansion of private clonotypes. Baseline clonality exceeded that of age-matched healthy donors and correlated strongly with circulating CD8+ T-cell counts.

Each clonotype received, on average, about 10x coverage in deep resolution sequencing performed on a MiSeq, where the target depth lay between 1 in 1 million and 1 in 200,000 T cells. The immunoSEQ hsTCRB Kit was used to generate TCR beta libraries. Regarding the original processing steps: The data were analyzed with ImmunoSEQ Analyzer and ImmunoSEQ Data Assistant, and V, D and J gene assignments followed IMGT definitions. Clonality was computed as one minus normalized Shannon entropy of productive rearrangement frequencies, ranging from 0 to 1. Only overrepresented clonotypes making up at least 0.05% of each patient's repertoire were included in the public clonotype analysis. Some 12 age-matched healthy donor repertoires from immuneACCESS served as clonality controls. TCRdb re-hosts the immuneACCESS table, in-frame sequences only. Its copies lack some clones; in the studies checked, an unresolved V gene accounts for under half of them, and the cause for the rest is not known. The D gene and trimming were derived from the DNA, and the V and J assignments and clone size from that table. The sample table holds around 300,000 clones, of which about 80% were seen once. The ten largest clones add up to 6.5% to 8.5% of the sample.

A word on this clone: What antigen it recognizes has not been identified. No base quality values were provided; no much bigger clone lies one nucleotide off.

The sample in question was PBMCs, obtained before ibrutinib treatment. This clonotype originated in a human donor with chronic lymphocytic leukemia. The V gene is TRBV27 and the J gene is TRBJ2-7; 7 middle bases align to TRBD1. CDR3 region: CASSITGVLGSYEQYF. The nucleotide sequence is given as TGTGCCAGCAGTATAACAGGGGTTCTGGGCTCCTACGAGCAGTACTTC.